Following are 32 T cell receptor beta chains from one sample sequenced in a study of shared clonotypes between healthy human individuals. Only in-frame clones appear in the TCRdb table, and some are missing; sequencing was by immunoSEQ multiplex PCR. The data show around 510,000 clones, around 96% seen once. Sequencing was performed on naive CD4+ T cells sorted from blood. Documented subset: CD45RA+ positively selected. The receptors derive from a woman aged 25 to 39 in good health.

This chain joins TRBV11-2 and TRBJ1-2; D unresolved. CDR3 size: 14 residues. Germline CDR1 SGHAT, CDR2 FQNNGV. The V end was cut by 5 bases, the J end by 0 bases, with 10 bases between. The CDR3 nucleotides read TGTGCCAGCAGCCAGGCGTCAACTAACTATGGCTACACCTTC. This sequence encodes CASSQASTNYGYTF. Full variable domain (rest looked up from reference TRBV11-2 and TRBJ1-2): EAGVAQSPRYKIIEKRQSVAFWCNPISGHATLYWYQQILGQGPKLLIQFQNNGVVDDSQLPKDRFSAERLKGVDSTLKIQPAKLEDSAVYLCASSQASTNYGYTFGSGTRLTVV.

The chain uses TRBV6-1 and TRBJ2-3, with TRBD2 identical over 10 bases. The CDR3 consists of 15 residues. Trimming cost V 7 bases and J 5 bases; bases outside gene matches: 9. Per the germline V gene, CDR1 is MNHNS and CDR2 is SASEGT. In DNA form, the CDR3 reads TGTGCCAGCACGGGAGCGGGAGGGTATCAAGATACGCAGTATTTT. Its translation: CASTGAGGYQDTQYF.

The genes are TRBV4-1 and TRBJ2-1, with 7 bases matching TRBD2. V dropped 1 base and J dropped 1; count of bases not matched to a gene: 7. This CDR3 is 17 amino acids long. CDR1 MGHRA and CDR2 YSYEKL come from the germline V gene. CDR3 sequence: CASSQGGGLRSYNEQFF. DNA for the CDR3: TGCGCCAGCAGCCAAGGGGGGGGACTAAGGTCCTACAATGAGCAGTTCTTC.

The V gene is TRBV5-1, the J gene TRBJ1-1; D gene uncertain. V dropped 0 bases and J dropped 5 bases, with 17 bases sitting between them. CDR1 and CDR2 (germline): SGHRS, YFSETQ. The CDR3 is made up of 16 amino acids. The CDR3 is CASSLASRAVWTEAFF. DNA for the CDR3: TGCGCCAGCAGCTTGGCCTCAAGGGCCGTCTGGACTGAAGCTTTCTTT.

The genes are TRBV13 and TRBJ2-7; 9 bases are a match to TRBD1. The CDR3 runs to 15 residues. Germline-derived CDR1 and CDR2 are PRHDT and FYEKMQ (reference sequence). J was trimmed by 6 bases and V by 3 bases; bases with no gene match: 9. The CDR3: CASSLGRTGAGEQYF. Written as DNA, the CDR3 is TGTGCCAGCAGCTTGGGTAGGACAGGGGCTGGCGAGCAGTACTTC.

The chain uses TRBV11-2 and TRBJ1-5, with D maybe TRBD1 (6 bases). V lost 4 bases and J lost 0, with 10 bases in between. This CDR3 has 15 residues. Germline-derived CDR1 and CDR2 are SGHAT and FQNNGV. As DNA, the CDR3 is TGTGCCAGCAGCTCCGAGGGACATAGCAATCAGCCCCAGCATTTT. This sequence encodes CASSSEGHSNQPQHF.

This chain links TRBV23-1 with TRBJ2-7, with 9 bases fitting TRBD1. TRBV23-1 is an open reading frame whose function is uncertain. This CDR3 contains 14 residues. Trimming at V came to 8 bases and at J to 3 bases, leaving 8 bases not matched to a gene. The CDR3 is CASRYRGHIYEQYF. CDR3 bases: TGCGCCAGCCGTTACAGGGGGCATATCTACGAGCAGTACTTC.

In its sample, this clone was seen once. The CDR3 bases are TGTGCCAGCAGCCCAAATGGTATAATCGCCGGGGAGCTGTTTTTT. Its protein is CASSPNGIIAGELFF. The chain couples TRBV7-3 to TRBJ2-2; D gene uncertain. Germline CDR1 SGHTA, CDR2 FQGTGA. The CDR3 loop spans 15 amino acids. Trimming stripped 5 bases from V and 6 bases from J, with 16 bases between. Together with reference TRBV7-3 and TRBJ2-2, the CDR3 gives the full variable domain: GAGVSQTPSNKVTEKGKYVELRCDPISGHTALYWYRQSLGQGPEFLIYFQGTGAADDSGLPNDRFFAVRPEGSVSTLKIQRTERGDSAVYLCASSPNGIIAGELFFGEGSRLTVL.

In its sample, this clone was seen once. The chain recombines TRBV29-1 with TRBJ2-5; D possibly corresponds to TRBD2 (6 bases). Looked up from germline, CDR1 is SQVTM and CDR2 is ANQGSEA. This CDR3 spans 12 amino acids. V lost 2 bases, J lost 4 bases, and 8 bases lay in between. CDR3 nucleotide sequence: TGCAGCGTTGAAAACGGGGGAGAGACCCAGTACTTC. Translated, it gives CSVENGGETQYF.

The rearrangement links TRBV27 to TRBJ1-1; no clear D. CDR1 is MNHEY, CDR2 SMNVEV, per germline (reference sequence). The V end lost 4 bases, the J end lost 0 bases, and 15 bases lay between the germline ends. The CDR3 has 16 residues. This chain's CDR3 is CASSSFRRSLNTEAFF. CDR3 sequence (DNA): TGTGCCAGCAGTTCTTTCAGAAGGTCCTTGAACACTGAAGCTTTCTTT.

This sequence joins TRBV27 and TRBJ2-5, with 9 bases aligning to TRBD1. The J call may be faulty, since TRBJ2-7 better matches the DNA end. CDR1 is MNHEY and CDR2 is SMNVEV in the germline V gene (reference sequence). This CDR3 has 16 residues. The CDR3 protein is CASTRSWGTGRYEQYF. The CDR3 DNA is TGTGCCAGCACCCGATCGTGGGGGACAGGGCGATACGAGCAGTACTTC.

This clone was seen just once. The chain joins TRBV15 to TRBJ2-7; TRBD2 might be the D (6 bases). Germline values: CDR1 LNHNV, CDR2 YYDKDF (reference sequence). The CDR3 has 12 amino acids. The V end was cut by 1 base, the J end by 6 bases, with 7 bases between. Here the CDR3 DNA reads TGTGCCACCAGCAGAGGGGGAGGCGAGCAGTACTTC. It translates to CATSRGGGEQYF.

The chain links TRBV28 to TRBJ1-3; maybe TRBD1 (6 bases). The germline gives CDR1 MDHEN, CDR2 SYDVKM. V gave up 7 bases and J gave up 0 bases, with 22 bases separating them. There are 18 residues in the CDR3. The CDR3 reads CASKGDGTIPYSGNTIYF. CDR3 nucleotide sequence: TGTGCCAGCAAGGGGGACGGTACAATCCCGTACTCTGGAAACACCATATATTTT. Full variable domain (missing parts from reference TRBV28 and TRBJ1-3): DVKVTQSSRYLVKRTGEKVFLECVQDMDHENMFWYRQDPGLGLRLIYFSYDVKMKEKGDIPEGYSVSREKKERFSLILESASTNQTSMYLCASKGDGTIPYSGNTIYFGEGSWLTVV.

The chain joins TRBV28 to TRBJ2-7, with 9 bases aligning to TRBD2. J was trimmed by 4 bases and V by 5 bases; bases with no gene match: 27. This CDR3 has 21 residues. Looked up from germline, CDR1 is MDHEN and CDR2 is SYDVKM. In nucleotides, the CDR3 is TGTGCCAGCAGTCCCCCCGGGAGGGAGGGCCTACTAGCGGGCCTTTCGTACGAGCAGTACTTC. It is translated as CASSPPGREGLLAGLSYEQYF. Looking up the rest from reference TRBV28 and TRBJ2-7 gives the full variable domain: DVKVTQSSRYLVKRTGEKVFLECVQDMDHENMFWYRQDPGLGLRLIYFSYDVKMKEKGDIPEGYSVSREKKERFSLILESASTNQTSMYLCASSPPGREGLLAGLSYEQYFGPGTRLTVT.

V and J are TRBV5-8 and TRBJ2-3; D may correspond to TRBD1 or TRBD2 (6 bases each). V lost 1 base and J lost 9, with 15 bases in between. The length of the CDR3 is 14 residues. Germline V gene sequence: CDR1 SGHTS, CDR2 YDEGEE. This CDR3 reads CASSLRGDAVTQYF. DNA for the CDR3: TGTGCCAGCAGCTTGAGGGGGGACGCAGTGACGCAGTATTTT.

The chain links TRBV15 to TRBJ2-4; 8 nucleotides line up with TRBD1. The CDR3 covers 16 residues. Germline V gene sequence: CDR1 LNHNV, CDR2 YYDKDF (reference sequence). Trimming took 1 base from V and 2 from J; bases not matched to a gene: 4. The DNA of the CDR3 is TGTGCCACCAGCAGAGGTGGGACAGGTCCCAAAAACATTCAGTACTTC. Its translation is CATSRGGTGPKNIQYF.

The chain is built from TRBV5-1 and TRBJ2-2, with TRBD1 matching over 7 bases. This CDR3 region has 15 residues. Looked up from germline, CDR1 is SGHRS and CDR2 is YFSETQ. Trimming removed 1 base from V and 0 bases from J; junction bases left unmatched: 0. CDR3 loop: CASSLQGANTGELFF. The CDR3 DNA sequence: TGCGCCAGCAGCTTGCAGGGGGCGAACACCGGGGAGCTGTTTTTT.

The chain recombines TRBV28 with TRBJ1-5, with D perhaps TRBD1 (6 bases). The germline V and J ends were trimmed by 3 bases and 3 bases, with 15 bases remaining between them. This CDR3 has 16 amino acids. Germline-derived CDR1 and CDR2 are MDHEN and SYDVKM. CDR3 coding DNA: TGTGCCAGCAGTTTGCTGAAAGGGGGGAACAATCAGCCCCAGCATTTT. It yields the protein CASSLLKGGNNQPQHF.

This clone was seen a single time. The rearrangement uses TRBV6-1 and TRBJ2-7; 8 positions match TRBD1. CDR1 MNHNS and CDR2 SASEGT come from the germline V gene. The CDR3 spans 13 residues. V gave up 5 bases and J gave up 5 bases; unmatched junction bases: 5. The CDR3 loop reads CASSNPQGDEQYF. The CDR3 DNA is TGTGCCAGCAGTAACCCACAGGGGGACGAGCAGTACTTC.

The rearrangement uses TRBV19 and TRBJ2-4, with 9 bases identical to TRBD1. This CDR3 has 14 residues. Germline CDR1 is LNHDA and CDR2 is SQIVND (reference sequence). V shed 2 bases, J shed 6 bases, and the junction held 2 bases outside the gene matches. CDR3 nucleotides: TGTGCCAGTAGTATACCGGGACAGGGAAACATTCAGTACTTC. Translating it yields CASSIPGQGNIQYF. Together with reference TRBV19 and TRBJ2-4, the CDR3 gives the full variable domain: DGGITQSPKYLFRKEGQNVTLSCEQNLNHDAMYWYRQDPGQGLRLIYYSQIVNDFQKGDIAEGYSVSREKKESFPLTVTSAQKNPTAFYLCASSIPGQGNIQYFGAGTRLSVL.

This chain uses TRBV19 with TRBJ2-1, with 8 nucleotides matching TRBD2. CDR3 length: 13 residues. CDR1 and CDR2 (germline): LNHDA, SQIVND (reference sequence). With 5 bases clipped from V and 8 bases from J, the junction kept 5 bases outside the gene matches. For the CDR3, the DNA is TGTGCCAGTAGTCGACTCGGGGGGGATGAGCAGTTCTTC. Its protein is CASSRLGGDEQFF.

This sequence joins TRBV30 and TRBJ1-5; TRBD1 aligns across 10 bases. CDR3 size: 16 residues. The ends lost 7 bases at V and 2 bases at J; junction bases unmatched: 11. CDR1 and CDR2 from the germline V gene are GTSNPN and SVGIG (reference sequence). CDR3 nucleotide sequence: TGTGCCTTCGGGACAGGGGCCGCCGGGGGCAATCAGCCCCAGCATTTT. Residues: CAFGTGAAGGNQPQHF.

The V and J genes are TRBV7-9 and TRBJ1-1; 11 bases align to TRBD1. J was trimmed by 3 bases and V by 5 bases; bases with no gene match: 5. This CDR3 is 15 amino acids long. The germline V gene has CDR1 SEHNR and CDR2 FQNEAQ (reference sequence). DNA for the CDR3: TGTGCCAGCAGCCCAGGACAGGGGGCGGACACTGAAGCTTTCTTT. Amino acids: CASSPGQGADTEAFF.

This chain connects TRBV27 to TRBJ2-5, with D possibly TRBD1 on 5 matching bases. The CDR3 totals 14 residues. The V end was cut by 8 bases, the J end by 4 bases, with 17 bases between. The germline V gene encodes CDR1 MNHEY and CDR2 SMNVEV (reference sequence). CDR3 nucleotide sequence: TGTGCCAGCTCAGGACAAGGGGCAGGAGAGACCCAGTACTTC. It is translated as CASSGQGAGETQYF.

V gene TRBV27 combines with J gene TRBJ1-4; tentative D call: TRBD1 (6 bases). CDR3 length: 14 residues. The V gene lost 3 bases and the J gene lost 8 bases, with 13 bases spanning the gap. The germline gives CDR1 MNHEY, CDR2 SMNVEV (reference sequence). The CDR3: CASSFVQGREKLFF. The DNA of the CDR3 is TGTGCCAGCAGTTTTGTACAGGGTCGAGAAAAACTGTTTTTT.

The table lists this clone with a count of one. The identical CDR3 is also encoded by other nucleotide sequences in the sample. The chain carries TRBV18 and TRBJ2-7; D remains unclear. The V gene lost 5 bases and the J gene lost 1 base, with 9 bases spanning the gap. This CDR3 has 13 residues. The germline V gene encodes CDR1 KGHSH and CDR2 LQKENI. The CDR3, as DNA: TGTGCCAGCTCATCTGGCGGTTCCTACGAGCAGTACTTC. It translates to CASSSGGSYEQYF.

The chain recombines TRBV7-9 with TRBJ2-7, with D perhaps TRBD1 (6 bases). Germline V gene data show CDR1 as SEHNR and CDR2 as FQNEAQ (reference sequence). The CDR3 runs 16 residues. Deletions cut 5 bases from V and 3 bases from J, with 20 bases between. CDR3 protein: CASSTGTSKTDYEQYF. In DNA, the CDR3 is TGTGCCAGCAGCACTGGGACATCCAAAACCGACTACGAGCAGTACTTC.

This chain joins TRBV7-9 and TRBJ2-1; 13 bases line up with TRBD2. Germline V gene data show CDR1 as SEHNR and CDR2 as FQNEAQ (reference sequence). After removal of 5 bases from V and 9 bases from J, the junction contained 7 bases not matched to a gene. This CDR3 region has 15 residues. This CDR3 is CASSPTSGRRIEQFF. The CDR3 region has the DNA TGTGCCAGCAGCCCGACTAGCGGGAGGAGAATTGAGCAGTTCTTC. Based on the CDR3 plus reference TRBV7-9 and TRBJ2-1, the full variable domain is DTGVSQNPRHKITKRGQNVTFRCDPISEHNRLYWYRQTLGQGPEFLTYFQNEAQLEKSRLLSDRFSAERPKGSFSTLEIQRTEQGDSAMYLCASSPTSGRRIEQFFGPGTRLTVL.

This clone was seen more than once but under ten times. V usage is TRBV19 and J usage is TRBJ2-1; D not certain. The germline V gene has CDR1 LNHDA and CDR2 SQIVND (reference sequence). The CDR3 spans 13 residues. The V end lost 0 bases, the J end lost 5 bases, and 5 bases lay between the germline ends. The CDR3: CASSIDRHNEQFF. CDR3 nucleotide sequence: TGTGCCAGTAGTATAGATCGACACAATGAGCAGTTCTTC. Complete variable domain (other parts from reference TRBV19 and TRBJ2-1): DGGITQSPKYLFRKEGQNVTLSCEQNLNHDAMYWYRQDPGQGLRLIYYSQIVNDFQKGDIAEGYSVSREKKESFPLTVTSAQKNPTAFYLCASSIDRHNEQFFGPGTRLTVL.

The chain employs TRBV7-9 and TRBJ1-1; a weak D match, TRBD1 (6 bases). V lost 5 bases, J lost 0 bases, and 13 bases lay in between. The germline gives CDR1 SEHNR, CDR2 FQNEAQ (reference sequence). The CDR3 has 15 amino acids. This CDR3 is CASSQGGPVNTEAFF. The CDR3 DNA follows: TGTGCCAGCAGCCAAGGGGGGCCGGTGAACACTGAAGCTTTCTTT.

The CDR3 nucleotides read TGTGCCAGCAGCAAAGATGACAGGGAATCCTACGAGCAGTACTTC. Amino acids: CASSKDDRESYEQYF. This chain links TRBV21-1 with TRBJ2-7; the listed D gene, TRBD1, was not tested against the DNA. TRBV21-1 constitutes a pseudogene. The CDR3 sequence is 15 residues long.

The chain links TRBV10-3 to TRBJ1-1; no reliable D call. V shed 8 bases and J shed 6 bases, with 10 bases lying between them. Germline CDR1 reads ENHRY; CDR2 reads SYGVKD. The CDR3 totals 11 residues. The CDR3, as DNA: TGTGCCATCGCCCGTGGCTCTGAAGCTTTCTTT. As protein: CAIARGSEAFF.